This T cell receptor (beta chain) comes out of a study of graft-versus-host responses after intestinal transplantation. Germline V gene sequence: CDR1 MNHNY, CDR2 SVGAGI (reference sequence). The trim removed 6 bases at V and 10 bases at J, leaving 8 bases unmatched. The CDR3 loop spans 13 amino acids. As for this clone: Its antigen is currently unknown.

This table comes from immunoSEQ multiplex PCR, and its TCRdb copy is limited to in-frame clones, with some not included. The data hold under 85,000 clones, with about 90% observed a single time. Material: unstimulated CD8+ T cells sorted from spleen or lymph node cells, obtained before intestinal transplant. The source of this sequence is a human donor who received an intestinal transplant. The chain has TRBV6-6 and TRBJ1-4, with TRBD1 matching 7 bases. The chain's CDR3 is CASSRTHRGKLFF. Written as DNA, the CDR3 is TGTGCCAGCAGCCGAACGCACAGGGGAAAACTGTTTTTT.